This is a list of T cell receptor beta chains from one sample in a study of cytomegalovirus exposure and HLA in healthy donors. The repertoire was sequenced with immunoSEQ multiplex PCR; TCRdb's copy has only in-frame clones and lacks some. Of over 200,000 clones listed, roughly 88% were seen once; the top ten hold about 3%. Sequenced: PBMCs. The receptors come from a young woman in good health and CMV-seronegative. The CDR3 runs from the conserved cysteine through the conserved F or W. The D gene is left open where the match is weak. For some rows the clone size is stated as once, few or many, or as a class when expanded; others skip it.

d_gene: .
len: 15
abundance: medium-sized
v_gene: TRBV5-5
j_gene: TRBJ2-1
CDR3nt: TGTGCCAGCACCTCGGAGCCCGGGGATATCAATGAGCAGTTCTTC
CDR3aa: CASTSEPGDINEQFF

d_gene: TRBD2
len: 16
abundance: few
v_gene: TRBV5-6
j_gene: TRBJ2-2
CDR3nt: TGTGCCAGCAGCTTGCAGCTGACGCGGGAGACCGGGGAGCTGTTTTTT
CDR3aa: CASSLQLTRETGELFF

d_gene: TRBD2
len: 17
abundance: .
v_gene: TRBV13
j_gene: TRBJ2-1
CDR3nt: TGTGCCAGCAGCTTAGAAGGCGGGGGAACGGAGCGGGATGAGCAGTTCTTC
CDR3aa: CASSLEGGGTERDEQFF

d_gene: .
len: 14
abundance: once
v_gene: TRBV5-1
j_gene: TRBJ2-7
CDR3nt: TGCGCCAGCAGCTTGGGGACAGAATCCTACGAGCAGTACTTC
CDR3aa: CASSLGTESYEQYF

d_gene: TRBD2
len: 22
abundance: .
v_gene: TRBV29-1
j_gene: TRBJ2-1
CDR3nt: TGCAGCGTTGAAGACTTCCTGGACTTTAGCGGGTCACGGAGTCAGGCCTACAATGAGCAGTTCTTC
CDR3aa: CSVEDFLDFSGSRSQAYNEQFF

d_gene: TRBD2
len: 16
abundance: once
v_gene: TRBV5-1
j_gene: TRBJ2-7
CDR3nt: TGCGCCAGCAGCCTTAACCCCGGGACTAGCGGCTACGAGCAGTACTTC
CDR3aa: CASSLNPGTSGYEQYF

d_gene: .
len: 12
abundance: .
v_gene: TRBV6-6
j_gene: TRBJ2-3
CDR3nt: TGTGCCAGCAGTTCCAGGCCAGATACGCAGTATTTT
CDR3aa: CASSSRPDTQYF

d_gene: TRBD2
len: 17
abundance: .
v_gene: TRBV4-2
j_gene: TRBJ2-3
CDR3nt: TGTGCCAGCAGCCAAGACCGTAGCGGGAGGGGGGCAGATACGCAGTATTTT
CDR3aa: CASSQDRSGRGADTQYF

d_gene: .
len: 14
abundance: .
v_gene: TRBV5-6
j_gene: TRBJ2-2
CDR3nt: TGTGCCAGCAGCTTGGATACAGGTGCAGGGGAGCTGTTTTTT
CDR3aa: CASSLDTGAGELFF

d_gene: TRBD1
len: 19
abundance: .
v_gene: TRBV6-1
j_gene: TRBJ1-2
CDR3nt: TGTGCCAGCAGTGAAAGGGGTGAGCAGGGGGCGCATTCCCAATATGGCTACACCTTC
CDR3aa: CASSERGEQGAHSQYGYTF

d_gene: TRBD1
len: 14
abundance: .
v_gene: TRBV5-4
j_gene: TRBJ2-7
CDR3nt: TGTGCCAGCAGTCGCTCGGGGACAGCCTACGAGCAGTACTTC
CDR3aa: CASSRSGTAYEQYF

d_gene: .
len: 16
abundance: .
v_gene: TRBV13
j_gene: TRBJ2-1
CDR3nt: TGTGCCAGCAGCCCCATAGCCGGGAGCTCCTACAATGAGCAGTTCTTC
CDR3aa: CASSPIAGSSYNEQFF

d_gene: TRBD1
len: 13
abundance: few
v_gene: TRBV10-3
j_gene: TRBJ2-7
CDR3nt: TGTGCCATCAGCCGGACAGGGCTCTACGAGCAGTACTTC
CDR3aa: CAISRTGLYEQYF

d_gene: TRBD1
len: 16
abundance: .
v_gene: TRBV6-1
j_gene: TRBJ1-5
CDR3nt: TGTGCCAGCAGTGAACCCCCGGACAGGAGCAATCAGCCCCAGCATTTT
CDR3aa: CASSEPPDRSNQPQHF

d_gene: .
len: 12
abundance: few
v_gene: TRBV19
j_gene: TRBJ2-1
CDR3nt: TGTGCCAGTAGTATAGCGCGGGCAGGGCAGTTCTTC
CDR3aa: CASSIARAGQFF

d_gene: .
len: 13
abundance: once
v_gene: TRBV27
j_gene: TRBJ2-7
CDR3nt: TGTGCCAGCAGTTTATCGGGAGACTGGGTGCAGTACTTC
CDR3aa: CASSLSGDWVQYF

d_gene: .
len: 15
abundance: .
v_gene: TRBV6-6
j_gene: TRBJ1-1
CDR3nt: TGTGCCAGCAGTTACTCGGTCTCCCGGGGCACTGAAGCTTTCTTT
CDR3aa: CASSYSVSRGTEAFF

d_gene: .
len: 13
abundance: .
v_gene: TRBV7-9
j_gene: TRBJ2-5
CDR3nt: TGTGCCAGCAGCCCTTCACAGGGAGAGACCCAGTACTTC
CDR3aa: CASSPSQGETQYF

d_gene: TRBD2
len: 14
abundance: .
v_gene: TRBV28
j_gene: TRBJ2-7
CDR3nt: TGTGCCAGCAGTTTAACTAGCGGTTCCTACGAGCAGTACTTC
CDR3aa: CASSLTSGSYEQYF

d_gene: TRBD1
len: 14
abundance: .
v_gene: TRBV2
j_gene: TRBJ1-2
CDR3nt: TGTGCCAGCAGTGAAGGGACAGGGATATCTGGCTACACCTTC
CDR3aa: CASSEGTGISGYTF

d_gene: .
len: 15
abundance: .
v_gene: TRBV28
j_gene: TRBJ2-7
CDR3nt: TGTGCCAGCAGTTACGGGGTGAGGGCCTCCTACGAGCAGTACTTC
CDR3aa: CASSYGVRASYEQYF

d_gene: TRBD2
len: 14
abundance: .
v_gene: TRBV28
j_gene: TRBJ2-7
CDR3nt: TGTGCCAGCAGTCCTCCGGGGGGGGCACGGGAGCAGTACTTC
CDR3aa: CASSPPGGAREQYF

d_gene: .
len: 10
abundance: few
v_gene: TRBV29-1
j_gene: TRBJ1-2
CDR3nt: TGCAGCGTGGGGCAGGAGGGCTACACCTTC
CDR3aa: CSVGQEGYTF

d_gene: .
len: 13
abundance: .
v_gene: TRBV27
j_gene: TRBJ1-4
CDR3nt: TGTGCCAGCATCGGGGCAACTAATGAAAAACTGTTTTTT
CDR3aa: CASIGATNEKLFF

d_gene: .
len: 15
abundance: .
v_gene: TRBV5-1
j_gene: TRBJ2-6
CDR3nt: TGCGCCAGCAGCCCACAGGGCTCTGGGGCCAACGTCCTGACTTTC
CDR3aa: CASSPQGSGANVLTF

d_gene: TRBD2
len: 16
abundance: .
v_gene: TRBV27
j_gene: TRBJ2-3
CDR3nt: TGTGCCAGCAGTTTAGTCGCGGGAGGGCCAACAGATACGCAGTATTTT
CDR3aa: CASSLVAGGPTDTQYF

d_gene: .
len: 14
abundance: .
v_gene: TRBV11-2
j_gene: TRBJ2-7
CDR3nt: TGTGCCAGCAGCTTCTGGGACTTATCCTACGAGCAGTACTTC
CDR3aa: CASSFWDLSYEQYF

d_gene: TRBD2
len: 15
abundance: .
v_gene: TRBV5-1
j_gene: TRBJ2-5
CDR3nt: TGCGCCAGCAGCCGGGGACTAGCGGGAGTAGAGACCCAGTACTTC
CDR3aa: CASSRGLAGVETQYF

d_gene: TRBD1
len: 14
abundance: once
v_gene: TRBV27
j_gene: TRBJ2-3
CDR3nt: TGTGCCAGTACAGGGGGAATGTTCACAGATACGCAGTATTTT
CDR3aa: CASTGGMFTDTQYF

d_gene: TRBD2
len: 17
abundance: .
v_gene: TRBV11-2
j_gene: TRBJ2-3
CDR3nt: TGTGCCAGCAGCTTTAGGACTAGCGGGACCATCACAGATACGCAGTATTTT
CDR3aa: CASSFRTSGTITDTQYF

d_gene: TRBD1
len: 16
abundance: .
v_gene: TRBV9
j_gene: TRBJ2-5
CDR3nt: TGTGCCAGCAGCGCGGGGAGACAGGGTGTGGGAGAGACCCAGTACTTC
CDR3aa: CASSAGRQGVGETQYF

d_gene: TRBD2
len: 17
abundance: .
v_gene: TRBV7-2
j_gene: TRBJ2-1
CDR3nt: TGTGCCAGCAGCCTCCGCTTACCGGGACTAGCGGGAGGTGAGCAGTTCTTC
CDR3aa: CASSLRLPGLAGGEQFF

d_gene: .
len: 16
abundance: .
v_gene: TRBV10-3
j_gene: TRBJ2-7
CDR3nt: TGTGCCATCAGTGAGTCGAACAGGGCCTCGTCGGGGAAGCAGTACTTC
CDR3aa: CAISESNRASSGKQYF

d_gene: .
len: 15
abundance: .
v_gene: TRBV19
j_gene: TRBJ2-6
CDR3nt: TGTGCCAGTAGTATGGGACACTCTGGGGCCAACGTCCTGACTTTC
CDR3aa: CASSMGHSGANVLTF

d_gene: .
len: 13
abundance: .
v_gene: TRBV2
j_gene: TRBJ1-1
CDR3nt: TGTGCCAGCAGTGAATTAGAGAACACTGAAGCTTTCTTT
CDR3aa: CASSELENTEAFF

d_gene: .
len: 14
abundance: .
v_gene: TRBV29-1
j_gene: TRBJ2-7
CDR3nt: TGCAGCGTCCCCGTAGGAGGAGCGACCTACGAGCAGTACTTC
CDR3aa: CSVPVGGATYEQYF

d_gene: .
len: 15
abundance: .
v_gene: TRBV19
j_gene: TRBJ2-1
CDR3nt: TGTGCCAGTAGTATCAAGGCAACTATCTACAATGAGCAGTTCTTC
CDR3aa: CASSIKATIYNEQFF

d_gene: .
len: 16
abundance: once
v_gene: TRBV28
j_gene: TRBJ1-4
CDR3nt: TGTGCCAGCAGTTTTCGGGGGGATCGAGGAAATGAAAAACTGTTTTTT
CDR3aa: CASSFRGDRGNEKLFF

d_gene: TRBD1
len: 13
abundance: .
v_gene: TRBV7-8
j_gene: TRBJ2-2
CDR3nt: TGTGCCAGCAGCAAACAGGGGCGCGGGGAGCTGTTTTTT
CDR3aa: CASSKQGRGELFF

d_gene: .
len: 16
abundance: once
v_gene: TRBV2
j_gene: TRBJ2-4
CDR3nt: TGTGCCAGCAGAGGGACGGGACATAGAGCCAAAAACATTCAGTACTTC
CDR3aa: CASRGTGHRAKNIQYF

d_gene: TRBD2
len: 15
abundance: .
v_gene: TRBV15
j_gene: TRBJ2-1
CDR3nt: TGTGCCACCAGCAGAGTTAGCGGGGGATACAATGAGCAGTTCTTC
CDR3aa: CATSRVSGGYNEQFF

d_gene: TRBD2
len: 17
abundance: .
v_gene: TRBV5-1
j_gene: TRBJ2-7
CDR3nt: TGCGCCAGCAGCCCTGGACGTAGCGGGACTAGCTCCTACGAGCAGTACTTC
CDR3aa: CASSPGRSGTSSYEQYF

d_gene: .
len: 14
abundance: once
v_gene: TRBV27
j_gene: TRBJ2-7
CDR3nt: TGTGCCAGCAGTTTACAAGGACAGCGTCGCGAGCAGTACTTC
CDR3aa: CASSLQGQRREQYF

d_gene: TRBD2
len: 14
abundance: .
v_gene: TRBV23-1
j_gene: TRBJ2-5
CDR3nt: TGCGCCAGCAGTCAAAGCGGGAGCGGGAAGACCCAGTACTTC
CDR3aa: CASSQSGSGKTQYF

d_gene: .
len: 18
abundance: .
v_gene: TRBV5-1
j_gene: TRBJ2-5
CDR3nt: TGCGCCAGCAGCTTATATCCCCCACGGGAGAATTCATTGGAGACCCAGTACTTC
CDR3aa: CASSLYPPRENSLETQYF

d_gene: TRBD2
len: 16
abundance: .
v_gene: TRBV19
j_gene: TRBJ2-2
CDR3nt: TGTGCCAGTAGTATCCCCCCGGGGGGAAGGACCGGGGAGCTGTTTTTT
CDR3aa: CASSIPPGGRTGELFF